This T cell receptor beta chain was observed in a study of control samples from healthy donors and cancer patients. In germline, CDR1 is SGHRS, CDR2 YFSETQ. Trimming took 2 bases from V and 2 from J, leaving 13 bases between them. The CDR3 is 15 residues long. TCRdb keeps only in-frame clones here, not all; method: immunoSEQ multiplex PCR. The sample has tens of thousands of clones, more than 75% seen once; the top ten hold more than 1.5%. The TCR comes from a woman between 40 and 55 years old with lung cancer. Sample: PBMCs. The V call is TRBV5-1, the J call TRBJ2-5, with D unresolved. The CDR3, as DNA: TGCGCCAGCAGCTTCGTAGCAGGACCGCAAGAGACCCAGTACTTC. Protein sequence: CASSFVAGPQETQYF.